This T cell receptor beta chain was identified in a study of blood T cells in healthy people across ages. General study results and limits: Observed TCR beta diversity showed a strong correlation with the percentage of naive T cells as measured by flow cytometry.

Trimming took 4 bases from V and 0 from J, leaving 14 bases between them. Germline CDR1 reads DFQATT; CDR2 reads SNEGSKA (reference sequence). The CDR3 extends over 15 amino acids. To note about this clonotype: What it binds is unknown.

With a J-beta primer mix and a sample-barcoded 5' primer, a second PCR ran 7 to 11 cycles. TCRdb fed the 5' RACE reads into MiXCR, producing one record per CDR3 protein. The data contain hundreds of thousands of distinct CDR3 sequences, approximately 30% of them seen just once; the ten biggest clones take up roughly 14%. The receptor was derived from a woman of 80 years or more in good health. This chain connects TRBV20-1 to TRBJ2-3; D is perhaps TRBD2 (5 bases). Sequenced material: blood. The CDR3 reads CSATRRVASTDTQYF. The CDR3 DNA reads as TGCAGTGCTACGAGGCGGGTTGCTAGCACAGATACGCAGTATTTT.